This T cell receptor beta chain was retrieved from a study of shared clonotypes between healthy human individuals. Assay used: immunoSEQ multiplex PCR; TCRdb lists only in-frame clones, some missing. The top ten hold approximately 1.5% of the sample, which has about 1 million clones, 75% seen once. The CDR3 loop spans 13 amino acids. Germline V CDR1 and CDR2: SGHAT, FQNNGV. Trimming shortened V by 2 bases and J by 5 bases, and 6 bases separated the two germline ends. In its sample, this clone was seen a few times. The clonotype originates from a man aged 18 to 35 in good health. The chain combines TRBV11-2 with TRBJ1-4, with unresolved D. Sequencing used memory CD4+ T cells sorted from blood. The subset denotes: CD45RA-negative fraction. In DNA, the CDR3 is TGTGCCAGCAGCTTACGGCTAAATGAAAAACTGTTTTTT. This sequence encodes CASSLRLNEKLFF.